The 5 T cell receptor beta chains below come from one sample, sequenced in a study of T cell responses to AZD1222 COVID-19 vaccine. Generated by immunoSEQ multiplex PCR, the TCRdb table keeps only in-frame clones and is missing some. The repertoire holds 150,000 to 200,000 clones, about nine tenths seen once, with roughly 1.9% in the top ten. The sample in question was peripheral blood, obtained 28 days after the second AZD1222 dose. The receptors stem from an adult who received the AZD1222 COVID-19 vaccine.

The chain has TRBV3-1 (or the pseudogene TRBV3-2) and TRBJ1-6; 8 positions agree with TRBD1. The CDR3 contains 14 residues. The V gene end was trimmed by 4 bases and the J gene end by 9 bases; junction bases not matched to a gene: 5. The V gene's germline CDR1 is LGHDT and CDR2 YNNKEL (reference sequence). CDR3: CASSRTGIFSPLHF. The CDR3 bases are TGTGCCAGCAGCCGGACAGGGATCTTTTCACCCCTCCACTTT.

The chain employs TRBV7-9 and TRBJ1-5; 8 nucleotides match TRBD1. The CDR3 is 16 residues long. Germline assignment: CDR1 SEHNR and CDR2 FQNEAQ (reference sequence). Losses at the gene ends were 5 bases for V and 5 bases for J; bases not matched to a gene: 11. The DNA for the CDR3 is TGTGCCAGCAGCACAACCGGGACAGGAAATTATCAGCCCCAGCATTTT. Its translation is CASSTTGTGNYQPQHF.

This chain uses TRBV4-1 with TRBJ2-7; 7 bases are shared with TRBD1. Germline V lookup: CDR1 MGHRA, CDR2 YSYEKL. V trimming: 0 bases; J trimming: 0 bases; junction bases outside the gene matches: 2. This CDR3 comprises 15 residues. CDR3 sequence (DNA): TGCGCCAGCAGCCAAGACCCAGGGGGCTCCTACGAGCAGTACTTC. This gives the protein CASSQDPGGSYEQYF.

V is TRBV30 and J is TRBJ1-6; D gene uncertain. Germline CDR1 GTSNPN, CDR2 SVGIG (reference sequence). The CDR3 is 15 amino acids. The V end lost 3 bases, the J end lost 6 bases, and 15 bases lay between the germline ends. The CDR3 here is CAWREFSRTNSPLHF. CDR3 nucleotide sequence: TGTGCCTGGAGGGAGTTCTCACGGACTAATTCACCCCTCCACTTT.

The V call is TRBV7-3, the J call TRBJ2-1; TRBD2 matches 9 bases. V dropped 6 bases and J dropped 2; count of bases not matched to a gene: 5. Germline assignment: CDR1 SGHTA and CDR2 FQGTGA. The CDR3 runs 15 residues. CDR3 in DNA: TGTGCCAGCAGGTATAGCGGGGGTCCCTACAATGAGCAGTTCTTC. Translating gives CASRYSGGPYNEQFF.